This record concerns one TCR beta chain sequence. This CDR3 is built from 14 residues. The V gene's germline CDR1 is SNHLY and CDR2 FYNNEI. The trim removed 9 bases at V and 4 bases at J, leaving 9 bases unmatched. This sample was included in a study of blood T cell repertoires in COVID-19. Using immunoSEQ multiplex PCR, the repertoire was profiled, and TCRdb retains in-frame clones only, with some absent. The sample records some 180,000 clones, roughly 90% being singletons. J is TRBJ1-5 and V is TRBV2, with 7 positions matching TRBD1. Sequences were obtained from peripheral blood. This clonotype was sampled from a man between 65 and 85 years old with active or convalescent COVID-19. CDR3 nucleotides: TGTGCCAGTCACCAGAACAGGGGAAATCAGCCCCAGCATTTT. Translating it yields CASHQNRGNQPQHF.